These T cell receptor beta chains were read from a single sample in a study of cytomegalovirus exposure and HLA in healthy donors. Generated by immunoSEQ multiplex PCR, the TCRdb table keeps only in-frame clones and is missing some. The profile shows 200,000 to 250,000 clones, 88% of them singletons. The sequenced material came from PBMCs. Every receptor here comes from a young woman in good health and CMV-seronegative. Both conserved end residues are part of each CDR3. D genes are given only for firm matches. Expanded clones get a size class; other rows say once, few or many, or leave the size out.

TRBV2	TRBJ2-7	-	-	TGTGCCAGCCACGAGGTCAGGGGCGCCTACGAGCAGTACTTC	CASHEVRGAYEQYF
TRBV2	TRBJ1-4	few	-	TGTGCCAGCGGGTGGCGGGGGACTAATGAAAAACTGTTTTTT	CASGWRGTNEKLFF
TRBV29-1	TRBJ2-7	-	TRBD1	TGCAGCGTTCTCGGACAGGGCGTAACCTACGAGCAGTACTTC	CSVLGQGVTYEQYF
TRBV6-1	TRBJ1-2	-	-	TGTGCCAGCAGTGAAAACGATGGCATCACCTTC	CASSENDGITF
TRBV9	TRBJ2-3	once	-	TGTGCCAGCAGCGTAGTGGCGGGATCGACAGATACGCAGTATTTT	CASSVVAGSTDTQYF
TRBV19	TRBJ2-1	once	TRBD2	TGTGCCAGTAGTGCCCCGGGACTAGCGGGACCCAACTACAATGAGCAGTTCTTC	CASSAPGLAGPNYNEQFF
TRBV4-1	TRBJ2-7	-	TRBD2	TGCGCCAGCAGCCCCTCCGGACTAGCGGGGTACGAGCAGTACTTC	CASSPSGLAGYEQYF
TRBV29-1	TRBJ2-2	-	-	TGCAGCGTTGAGTCAGCGAACACCGGGGAGCTGTTTTTT	CSVESANTGELFF
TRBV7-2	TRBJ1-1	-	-	TGTGCCAGCAGCTTAGTAGGCAGGGCTAACACTGAAGCTTTCTTT	CASSLVGRANTEAFF
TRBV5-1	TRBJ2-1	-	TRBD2	TGCGCCAGCAGCATGACTAGCGGGAGTTCCAATGAGCAGTTCTTC	CASSMTSGSSNEQFF
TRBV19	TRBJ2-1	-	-	TGTGCCAGTAGCTCACTAGTTTATGAGCAGTTCTTC	CASSSLVYEQFF
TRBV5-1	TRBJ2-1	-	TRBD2	TGCGCCAGCAGCTTGGCGGGCGGGAGTTCCTACAATGAGCAGTTCTTC	CASSLAGGSSYNEQFF
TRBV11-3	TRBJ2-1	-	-	TGTGCCAGCAGCTTGGACAGCTGGGGCCGACAGGAGCAGTTCTTC	CASSLDSWGRQEQFF
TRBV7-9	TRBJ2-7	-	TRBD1	TGTGCCAGCAGCTCCCGGGACAGGGCCTACGAGCAGTACTTC	CASSSRDRAYEQYF
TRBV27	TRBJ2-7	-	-	TGTGCCAGCAGTTTATACCAAGGGGGCTCCTACGAGCAGTACTTC	CASSLYQGGSYEQYF
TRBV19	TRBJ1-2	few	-	TGTGCCAGTAAACAGGGATTGGGCTACACCTTC	CASKQGLGYTF
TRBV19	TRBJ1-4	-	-	TGTGCCAGTAGTATTTCCATAGCTAATGAAAAACTGTTTTTT	CASSISIANEKLFF
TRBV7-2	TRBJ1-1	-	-	TGTGCCAGCAGCCTACCGCGCACTGAAGCTTTCTTT	CASSLPRTEAFF
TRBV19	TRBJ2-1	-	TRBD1	TGTGCCAGTAGTATAGCAGGGGGACAGGACTCCTACAATGAGCAGTTCTTC	CASSIAGGQDSYNEQFF
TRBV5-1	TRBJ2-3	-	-	TGCGCCAGCAGCTTGGGGGGGCGCGGAGATACGCAGTATTTT	CASSLGGRGDTQYF
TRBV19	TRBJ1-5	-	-	TGTGCCAGTAGTATTCGGAGCAGGGTAGGTCAGCCCCAGCATTTT	CASSIRSRVGQPQHF